This paragraph covers one T cell receptor beta chain sequence. The entry originates in a study of cytomegalovirus exposure and HLA in healthy donors. V was pared by 2 bases and J by 5 bases, with 11 bases between. The germline CDR1 and CDR2 sequences are MNHEY and SMNVEV (reference sequence). The CDR3 runs to 14 residues. Both 60 Vbeta primers and 13 Jbeta primers went into the PCR. Repertoires were generated with immunoSEQ multiplex PCR, while TCRdb's copy carries only in-frame clones and drops some. This sample has 100,000 to 150,000 clones, with 70% to 80% found just once. Sequencing used PBMCs. This TCR derives from a female donor in good health and CMV-seronegative. J is TRBJ2-3 and V is TRBV27; D possibly corresponds to TRBD2 (5 bases). CDR3 protein: CASSLVGAKDTQYF. The CDR3 region has the DNA TGTGCCAGCAGTTTAGTGGGAGCTAAAGATACGCAGTATTTT.